This TCR beta chain was captured in a study of regulatory T cells in long-lasting Graves disease. Study observations and caveats: TCR diversity was lower in persistent Graves' patients than in newly diagnosed ones.

With respect to this clonotype: No antigen is known for it.

The CDR3 covers 15 residues. Germline values: CDR1 SGHAT, CDR2 FQDESV (reference sequence). V shed 3 bases and J 3 bases; nucleotides not matched to a gene: 6. The time point here: newly diagnosed GD, antithyroid drugs for less than 3 months. From RNA extracted from PBMCs, the TCR library was made. CDR3-region Arm-PCR and iRepertoire HTBI primers produced the TCR beta libraries. Using its own MiXCR run on the multiplex PCR reads, TCRdb lists one record per CDR3 protein. The data hold 200,000 to 250,000 distinct CDR3 sequences, with around a fifth observed a single time. The data were also submitted as part of a second study, on T cells in Graves' hyperthyroidism and ophthalmopathy. As that report states: In the first-round RT-PCR of the TCR CDR3, the HTBI primer set was used. Most thyroid clonotypes with frequency above 0.001 were detected in blood.

The genes are TRBV11-1 and TRBJ1-2; TRBD1 matches 8 bases. This sequence originates from a woman aged 25 to 39 with Graves disease. This specimen consisted of peripheral blood mononuclear cells (PBMCs), obtained at new diagnosis, from a patient treated with antithyroid drugs. CDR3: CASSLTGVGDYGYTF. CDR3 DNA sequence: TGTGCCAGCAGCTTGACAGGGGTTGGCGACTATGGCTACACCTTC.